What follows is one TCR beta chain and its context. The CDR3 extends over 14 amino acids. V was cut by 0 bases and J by 10 bases, with 15 bases left in between. Per germline, CDR1 MNHEY and CDR2 SVGAGI. The PCR used 60 Vbeta and 13 Jbeta primers. The method was immunoSEQ multiplex PCR; TCRdb's version includes in-frame clones alone and lacks a portion of them. This sample yields 150,000 to 200,000 clones, of which roughly 71% are seen a single time; almost 3% belongs to the top ten. The sample originates from a study of cytomegalovirus exposure and HLA in healthy donors. V gene TRBV6-5 combines with J gene TRBJ1-1, with D possibly TRBD1 on 6 matching bases. The TCR comes from a woman in her fifties or sixties in good health and CMV-seropositive. Input material: PBMCs. The CDR3 sequence is CASSYSRTRGAAFF. DNA for the CDR3: TGTGCCAGCAGTTACTCACGAACACGGGGGGCAGCTTTCTTT.